This T cell receptor beta chain is drawn from a study of CD4 T cells in relation to SARS-CoV-2 and coronaviruses. The CDR3 has 16 residues. Germline lookup yields CDR1 SGDLS and CDR2 YYNGEE. V lost 0 bases to trimming and J lost 4 bases, with 14 bases between them. This clone showed up just once. Its antigen is not identified. Findings and caveats of the study: SARS-CoV-2-driven expansion was significantly weaker in crossreactive than monoreactive clones. In 55% to 75% of donors, memory CD4+ clonotypes crossrecognized SARS-CoV-2 and at least one common cold coronavirus spike. Samples before the pandemic and after infection were not matched within any donor.

Unexposed donor CD4+ T cells date from about 2011-2018, before the COVID-19 pandemic. Deep TCR-beta sequencing used DNA from uncultured naive and memory CD4+ T cells. Measured with immunoSEQ multiplex PCR; TCRdb has only the in-frame clones, and not every one. The table lists under 65,000 clones, more than 80% of them singletons. This receptor was obtained from a human donor in good health. The sequenced sample consisted of memory CD4+ T cells from PBMCs. The gene calls are TRBV9 and TRBJ1-3, with D possibly TRBD1 on 5 matching bases. CDR3 in amino acids: CASSVGIGAGGNTIYF. CDR3 coding DNA: TGTGCCAGCAGCGTAGGTATTGGGGCCGGCGGAAACACCATATATTTT.